This T cell receptor beta chain emerged from a study of blood T cell repertoires in COVID-19. TCRdb keeps only in-frame clones here, not all; method: immunoSEQ multiplex PCR. Of roughly 250,000 clones listed, 85% to 90% are singletons. The CDR3 contains 17 residues. The germline CDR1 and CDR2 sequences are GTSNPN and SVGIG (reference sequence). The V gene lost 3 bases and the J gene lost 6 bases, with 24 bases spanning the gap. This chain uses TRBV30 with TRBJ1-3; D perhaps matches TRBD1 (5 bases). The specimen sequenced was peripheral blood. The clonotype originates from a man aged 25-40 years with acute or convalescent COVID-19. The CDR3 bases are TGTGCCTGGAGGGACATGGGAAGCGGTTGGACTAAAAACACCATATATTTT. Protein sequence: CAWRDMGSGWTKNTIYF.